Each of the 28 T cell receptor beta chains below was sequenced from the same sample in a study of cytomegalovirus exposure and HLA in healthy donors. The PCR contained 60 Vbeta and 13 Jbeta primers. Assay used: immunoSEQ multiplex PCR; TCRdb lists only in-frame clones, some missing. The data hold around 110,000 clones, with under 85% observed a single time. The sample comprised PBMCs. Receptor source: a woman under 30 in good health and CMV-seronegative.

J is TRBJ2-7 and V is TRBV19, with 12 bases fitting TRBD1. Per germline, CDR1 LNHDA and CDR2 SQIVND (reference sequence). There are 15 residues in the CDR3. After removal of 6 bases from V and 6 bases from J, the junction contained 9 bases not matched to a gene. In DNA form, the CDR3 reads TGTGCCAGTAGCTCCCGGGACAGGGGGCCTCTCGAGCAGTACTTC. Protein: CASSSRDRGPLEQYF.

The chain has TRBV5-1 and TRBJ1-2; D perhaps matches TRBD1 (5 bases). Germline values: CDR1 SGHRS, CDR2 YFSETQ. V lost 0 bases to trimming and J lost 7 bases, with 16 bases between them. The CDR3 runs to 15 residues. The CDR3 DNA follows: TGCGCCAGCAGCTTGGGAGACCGGGGGGTAACTGGCTACACCTTC. Translated: CASSLGDRGVTGYTF.

The J gene is TRBJ1-2, the V gene TRBV6-1; D may be TRBD1 (5 bases). The CDR3 is 14 amino acids. V lost 2 bases, J lost 8 bases, and 15 bases lay in between. CDR1 MNHNS and CDR2 SASEGT come from the germline V gene. The CDR3 spells CASSERGSGWGYTF. The CDR3 nucleotides are TGTGCCAGCAGTGAACGGGGGTCAGGGTGGGGCTACACCTTC.

There are a few counts of this clone. This chain connects TRBV5-4 to TRBJ2-5, with TRBD2 as a possible D gene (5 bases). This CDR3 is built from 14 residues. Germline V gene lookup returns CDR1 SGHNT and CDR2 YYREEE (reference sequence). V was pared by 0 bases and J by 8 bases, with 14 bases between. The CDR3 here is CASSLGARGGTQYF. The CDR3 DNA sequence: TGTGCCAGCAGCTTGGGAGCCCGCGGAGGAACCCAGTACTTC.

The V gene is TRBV27, the J gene TRBJ2-7, with TRBD1 identical over 10 bases. Germline V gives CDR1 MNHEY, CDR2 SMNVEV (reference sequence). Trimming at V came to 5 bases and at J to 5 bases, leaving 9 bases not matched to a gene. The CDR3 loop spans 15 amino acids. In nucleotides, the CDR3 is TGTGCCAGCAGTAGACCGGGACAGGGGACTCACGAGCAGTACTTC. Encoded protein: CASSRPGQGTHEQYF.

This clone was seen more than once but under ten times. The rearrangement uses TRBV19 and TRBJ1-5; 8 nucleotides align to TRBD1. Losses at the gene ends were 7 bases for V and 5 bases for J; bases not matched to a gene: 10. This CDR3 spans 15 amino acids. Looked up from germline, CDR1 is LNHDA and CDR2 is SQIVND (reference sequence). The CDR3 spells CASNVDRASYQPQHF. The CDR3 nucleotides read TGTGCCAGTAACGTGGACAGGGCGAGCTATCAGCCCCAGCATTTT. The variable domain in full, completed from reference TRBV19 and TRBJ1-5, reads DGGITQSPKYLFRKEGQNVTLSCEQNLNHDAMYWYRQDPGQGLRLIYYSQIVNDFQKGDIAEGYSVSREKKESFPLTVTSAQKNPTAFYLCASNVDRASYQPQHFGDGTRLSIL.

This clone appeared a few times. The chain employs TRBV29-1 and TRBJ2-1; D might be TRBD2 (5 bases). Germline V gene sequence: CDR1 SQVTM, CDR2 ANQGSEA. Trimming removed 7 bases at V and 2 bases at J, with 9 bases between. The CDR3 length is 12 residues. The CDR3: CSGRVAYNEQFF. The CDR3 nucleotides are TGCAGCGGGCGGGTCGCCTACAATGAGCAGTTCTTC.

The chain is built from TRBV7-6 and TRBJ2-5, with D perhaps TRBD1 (5 bases). The CDR3 has 16 residues. The germline V gene has CDR1 SGHVS and CDR2 FNYEAQ. Trimming left V 5 bases short and J 0 bases short, with 16 bases between. This CDR3 reads CASSQMGRGDQETQYF. Written as DNA, the CDR3 is TGTGCCAGCAGCCAGATGGGAAGGGGTGACCAAGAGACCCAGTACTTC.

This sequence joins TRBV6-5 and TRBJ2-1, with TRBD1 as a possible D gene (7 bases). V shed 6 bases and J shed 3 bases, with 12 bases lying between them. CDR3 length: 14 residues. Germline V gives CDR1 MNHEY, CDR2 SVGAGI. The CDR3 DNA reads TGTGCCAGCAGCCGCGGGACAGACTACAATGAGCAGTTCTTC. As protein: CASSRGTDYNEQFF.

The V and J genes are TRBV19 and TRBJ1-5; D not resolved. This CDR3 spans 12 amino acids. Germline V lookup: CDR1 LNHDA, CDR2 SQIVND (reference sequence). V gave up 5 bases and J gave up 4 bases, with 6 bases separating them. CDR3 coding DNA: TGTGCCAGTAGTTCCCAGAATCAGCCCCAGCATTTT. It specifies CASSSQNQPQHF. Using reference TRBV19 and TRBJ1-5 for the parts outside the CDR3, the full variable domain is DGGITQSPKYLFRKEGQNVTLSCEQNLNHDAMYWYRQDPGQGLRLIYYSQIVNDFQKGDIAEGYSVSREKKESFPLTVTSAQKNPTAFYLCASSSQNQPQHFGDGTRLSIL.

The rearrangement joins TRBV5-1 to TRBJ1-1, with D maybe TRBD1 (5 bases). V dropped 0 bases and J dropped 5 bases, with 17 bases sitting between them. This CDR3 is 16 amino acids long. Germline V lookup: CDR1 SGHRS, CDR2 YFSETQ. The CDR3 sequence is CASSLEGRQGGTEAFF. The CDR3 DNA is TGCGCCAGCAGCTTGGAAGGGCGGCAGGGTGGGACTGAAGCTTTCTTT.

The chain employs TRBV5-4 and TRBJ1-1, with D possibly TRBD1 on 5 matching bases. V lost 1 base to trimming and J lost 1 base, with 8 bases between them. The CDR3 is 14 residues long. CDR1 SGHNT and CDR2 YYREEE come from the germline V gene (reference sequence). CDR3 protein: CASSLSDKNTEAFF. CDR3 DNA sequence: TGTGCCAGCAGCTTGTCGGACAAGAACACTGAAGCTTTCTTT.

There are a few counts of this clone. The rearrangement links TRBV4-1 to TRBJ1-5; D remains unclear. Trimming left V 1 base short and J 1 base short, with 17 bases between. Germline V lookup: CDR1 MGHRA, CDR2 YSYEKL. The CDR3 consists of 18 residues. CDR3 coding DNA: TGCGCCAGCAGCCAAGTCGTGGGGTGGAGGCTAAGCAATCAGCCCCAGCATTTT. Amino acid sequence: CASSQVVGWRLSNQPQHF.

This chain connects TRBV7-9 to TRBJ1-3; D ambiguous. The CDR3 contains 16 residues. Per germline, CDR1 SEHNR and CDR2 FQNEAQ (reference sequence). Between the trimmed V and J ends, which lost 0 bases and 2 bases, there was a span of 11 bases. The CDR3 loop is CASSLANSGPGNTIYF. The CDR3 DNA sequence: TGTGCCAGCAGCTTAGCGAATTCCGGTCCTGGAAACACCATATATTTT. The full variable domain, in which reference TRBV7-9 and TRBJ1-3 provide the parts outside the CDR3, is DTGVSQNPRHKITKRGQNVTFRCDPISEHNRLYWYRQTLGQGPEFLTYFQNEAQLEKSRLLSDRFSAERPKGSFSTLEIQRTEQGDSAMYLCASSLANSGPGNTIYFGEGSWLTVV.

The rearrangement joins TRBV30 to TRBJ2-5; possible D gene TRBD2, 6 bases. Trimming left V 5 bases short and J 2 bases short, with 12 bases between. This CDR3 is 13 amino acids long. Germline V gives CDR1 GTSNPN, CDR2 SVGIG (reference sequence). The CDR3 loop reads CAWGSGVQETQYF. The CDR3 DNA reads TGTGCCTGGGGCTCGGGGGTGCAAGAGACCCAGTACTTC.

The CDR3: CASSLSGDSLHYYEQYF. The CDR3 DNA is TGTGCCAGCAGTTTATCGGGGGACTCCTTACATTACTACGAGCAGTACTTC. V usage is TRBV27 and J usage is TRBJ2-7, with D possibly TRBD2 on 6 matching bases. This CDR3 has 17 amino acids. Germline V CDR1 and CDR2: MNHEY, SMNVEV (reference sequence). V was trimmed by 0 bases and J by 3 bases, leaving 18 bases between them.

In DNA form, the CDR3 reads TGTGCCAGCAGTTACAGACATGGAGATACGCAGTATTTT. Translation gives CASSYRHGDTQYF. The rearrangement joins TRBV2 to TRBJ2-3; no definite D call. The CDR3 sequence is 13 residues long. Between the trimmed V and J ends, which lost 5 bases and 5 bases, there was a span of 11 bases. Germline V gene lookup returns CDR1 SNHLY and CDR2 FYNNEI.

The rearrangement uses TRBV28 and TRBJ2-7; TRBD1 aligns across 8 bases. After removal of 2 bases from V and 6 bases from J, the junction contained 6 bases not matched to a gene. CDR1 is MDHEN, CDR2 SYDVKM, per germline. The CDR3 runs to 14 residues. The CDR3 nucleotides are TGTGCCAGCAGTTTAGGGACAGGTCCTTTCGAGCAGTACTTC. It specifies CASSLGTGPFEQYF.

This clone occurred a few times. The rearrangement links TRBV10-3 to TRBJ1-1, with unresolved D. The V gene lost 3 bases and the J gene lost 2 bases, with 16 bases spanning the gap. Looked up from germline, CDR1 is ENHRY and CDR2 is SYGVKD. The CDR3 has 16 amino acids. In DNA, the CDR3 is TGTGCCATCAGTGACCCCAACAAGGGAGTAAACACTGAAGCTTTCTTT. Amino acid sequence: CAISDPNKGVNTEAFF.

The chain couples TRBV6-4 to TRBJ1-2; D is undetermined. The CDR3 runs 12 residues. The V end lost 8 bases, the J end lost 8 bases, and 15 bases lay between the germline ends. CDR1 MRHNA and CDR2 SNTAGT come from the germline V gene. CDR3 loop: CASLVAGWGYTF. CDR3 nucleotide sequence: TGTGCCAGCCTGGTGGCGGGCTGGGGCTACACCTTC.

The chain employs TRBV28 and TRBJ1-2; possible D gene TRBD1, 6 bases. V was cut by 5 bases and J by 8 bases, with 18 bases left in between. CDR3 size: 14 residues. Germline CDR1 is MDHEN and CDR2 is SYDVKM. CDR3 DNA sequence: TGTGCCAGCAGTCTACCGGGACATTTTGGGGGCTACACCTTC. It codes for CASSLPGHFGGYTF.

The CDR3 DNA follows: TGCAGCGTGAACTCGGGGAGTTATGGCGGTGAGCAGTTCTTC. It translates to CSVNSGSYGGEQFF. The chain joins TRBV29-1 to TRBJ2-1; TRBD2 is a possible D gene (5 bases). Germline V gene data show CDR1 as SQVTM and CDR2 as ANQGSEA. V lost 6 bases and J 9 bases, leaving 21 bases between the germline ends. There are 14 residues in the CDR3.

The rearrangement joins TRBV19 to TRBJ1-2, with D hard to call. The CDR3 is 11 residues long. V shed 5 bases and J shed 7 bases, with 8 bases lying between them. Germline CDR1 is LNHDA and CDR2 is SQIVND (reference sequence). CDR3 coding DNA: TGTGCCAGTAGTGCCACTGGTGGCTACACCTTC. This gives the protein CASSATGGYTF.

The chain employs TRBV6-6 and TRBJ1-6; D remains unclear. The CDR3 consists of 13 residues. Looked up from germline, CDR1 is MNHNY and CDR2 is SVGAGI (reference sequence). V lost 0 bases to trimming and J lost 10 bases, with 7 bases between them. The CDR3 nucleotides read TGTGCCAGCAGTTACTCGAACAGCTCACCCCTCCACTTT. Encoded protein: CASSYSNSSPLHF.

This chain uses TRBV19 with TRBJ2-7; 10 positions agree with TRBD1. V lost 5 bases and J lost 3; bases outside the gene matches: 4. The CDR3 is 14 residues long. Germline CDR1 LNHDA, CDR2 SQIVND (reference sequence). The CDR3, as DNA: TGTGCCAGTAGTTCCGGGACAGGGGACTACGAGCAGTACTTC. Translating gives CASSSGTGDYEQYF.

DNA for the CDR3: TGTGCCAGCAGTGAATTACAGGGAGCCAATGAGCAGTTCTTC. Its protein is CASSELQGANEQFF. V and J are TRBV2 and TRBJ2-1, with D maybe TRBD1 (6 bases). This CDR3 has 14 residues. V dropped 2 bases and J dropped 6 bases, with 11 bases sitting between them. Germline V gene lookup returns CDR1 SNHLY and CDR2 FYNNEI.

The sample holds a few counts of this clone. The gene calls are TRBV7-8 and TRBJ2-5; 10 bases match TRBD2. The CDR3 covers 16 residues. The germline V gene encodes CDR1 SGHVS and CDR2 FQNEAQ. Trimming took 0 bases from V and 5 from J; bases not matched to a gene: 6. The DNA of the CDR3 is TGTGCCAGCAGCTTAGCGGCGGGTAGCGGGGGGGAGACCCAGTACTTC. Protein product: CASSLAAGSGGETQYF.

V is TRBV7-3 and J is TRBJ1-1; 10 nucleotides match TRBD1. Germline V gene sequence: CDR1 SGHTA, CDR2 FQGTGA. The CDR3 is 16 amino acids. With V trimmed by 5 bases and J by 1 base, 7 bases remained unmatched. The CDR3 sequence is CASSPDRGLENTEAFF. DNA of the CDR3: TGTGCCAGCAGCCCAGACAGGGGGCTGGAGAACACTGAAGCTTTCTTT.